This T cell receptor beta chain came from a study of beta chain features in type 1 diabetes. Whole-study context: Patients were similar to healthy donors in age and gender (as well as in cell yields).

There was one heparinised blood draw per donor, averaging approximately 120 mL. Comments on this clone: Its target is unknown.

The CDR3 contains 16 residues. Per the germline V gene, CDR1 is KGHSH and CDR2 is LQKENI. Trimming took 2 bases from V and 0 from J, leaving 12 bases between them. Findings and caveats of the study: In all four CD4+ subsets, TCRB CDR3 length was significantly, moderately reduced in type 1 diabetes. Across patients, naive, central memory and Treg TCRB repertoires exhibited apparently greater similarity than was observed across healthy donors.

Reverse transcribing all isolated RNA meant expressed TCRB transcripts were sequenced. Per sample, stem cell-like memory T cell libraries averaged about 1 million reads. Measured with immunoSEQ multiplex PCR; TCRdb has only the in-frame clones, and not every one. The sample includes approximately 58,000 clones, 50% to 75% seen only once; the top ten take approximately 0.3%. The chain combines TRBV18 with TRBJ2-3, with a tentative D call TRBD2 (6 bases). The sequenced material came from stem cell memory CD4+ T cells from blood. This TCR was recovered from a woman aged 25 to 39 with type 1 diabetes. CDR3 sequence (DNA): TGTGCCAGCTCACCAACGACGGGACTGAGCACAGATACGCAGTATTTT. This gives the protein CASSPTTGLSTDTQYF.